The 2 T cell receptor beta chains given below trace back to one sample, sequenced in a study of technical replicates of blood from several donors. Assay used: immunoSEQ multiplex PCR; TCRdb lists only in-frame clones, some missing. Here the sample spans tens of thousands of clones, 95% being singletons. Input material: T cells isolated from PBMCs. Source of these receptors: a human donor in good health.

The V and J genes are TRBV4-1 and TRBJ2-1; maybe TRBD1 (7 bases). Germline loops: CDR1 MGHRA, CDR2 YSYEKL. V was pared by 1 base and J by 10 bases, with 17 bases between. This CDR3 has 15 residues. The CDR3 DNA reads as TGCGCCAGCAGCCAAGTGCAGGGGGGTGGATGGGAGCAGTTCTTC. The encoded protein is CASSQVQGGGWEQFF.

J is TRBJ2-3 and V is TRBV5-4; D is undetermined. V was pared by 9 bases and J by 0 bases, with 2 bases between. From germline, CDR1 is SGHNT and CDR2 YYREEE (reference sequence). This CDR3 comprises 10 residues. The CDR3 region is CATSTDTQYF. The CDR3 DNA is TGTGCCACAAGCACAGATACGCAGTATTTT.